A single sample is the source of the 20 T cell receptor beta chains below, sequenced in a study of T cell clonality in common variable immunodeficiency. The repertoire was sequenced with immunoSEQ multiplex PCR; TCRdb's copy has only in-frame clones and lacks some. Observed in the sample are more than 65,000 clones, none of them singletons. The sequenced sample was peripheral blood mononuclear cells. The receptors were sampled from a person aged 18 to 75 in good health.

The table lists this clone with many counts. Sequencing ends 3 residues short of the CDR3 end; the germline J gene provides the rest. The V call is TRBV12-5, the J call TRBJ2-1, with TRBD2 matching over 8 bases. V dropped 6 bases and J dropped 4; count of bases not matched to a gene: 8. The CDR3 contains 15 residues. The germline V gene has CDR1 LGHNT and CDR2 FRNRAP. CDR3 in amino acids: CASGPPGGVYNEQFF. The sequenced part of the CDR3 DNA is TGTGCTAGTGGCCCGCCCGGGGGGGTTTACAATGAG.

There are many counts of this clone. The CDR3 is cut off 3 residues early in the read; its end comes from the germline J gene. J is TRBJ1-2 and V is TRBV5-1; perhaps TRBD1 as D (5 bases). The CDR3 runs 15 residues. Between the trimmed V and J ends, which lost 0 bases and 4 bases, there was a span of 13 bases. Germline V gene lookup returns CDR1 SGHRS and CDR2 YFSETQ. The chain's CDR3 is CASSLVGGEGYGYTF. Incomplete CDR3 DNA: TGCGCCAGCAGCTTGGTAGGAGGGGAAGGCTATGGC.

This clone was counted many times. The CDR3 is cut off 3 residues early in the read; its end comes from the germline J gene. The chain joins TRBV19 to TRBJ2-3, with 9 bases fitting TRBD2. The CDR3 spans 13 residues. V was pared by 11 bases and J by 2 bases, with 5 bases of the junction left unmatched. Germline loops: CDR1 LNHDA, CDR2 SQIVND (reference sequence). The CDR3 region is CARPSGITDTQYF. The sequenced part of the CDR3 DNA is TGTGCCCGACCTAGCGGGATCACAGATACG. Filled out from reference TRBV19 and TRBJ2-3, the complete variable domain reads DGGITQSPKYLFRKEGQNVTLSCEQNLNHDAMYWYRQDPGQGLRLIYYSQIVNDFQKGDIAEGYSVSREKKESFPLTVTSAQKNPTAFYLCARPSGITDTQYFGPGTRLTVL.

A word on this clone: Sequencing ends 3 residues short of the CDR3 end; the germline J gene provides the rest. The chain is built from TRBV19 and TRBJ2-2; D is possibly TRBD2 (5 bases). This CDR3 region has 14 residues. Trimming cost V 6 bases and J 2 bases, with 10 bases left between them. Germline V lookup: CDR1 LNHDA, CDR2 SQIVND (reference sequence). CDR3 residues: CASRERVNTGELFF. The DNA read from the CDR3 is TGTGCCAGTAGGGAGAGGGTCAACACCGGGGAG.

This clone was seen repeatedly, ten times or more. The missing CDR3 end, 3 residues past where the read stops, is filled in from the germline J gene. J is TRBJ2-4 and V is TRBV28, with D perhaps TRBD1 (7 bases). V was trimmed by 6 bases and J by 9 bases, leaving 18 bases between them. Per germline, CDR1 MDHEN and CDR2 SYDVKM. The CDR3 extends over 14 amino acids. The sequenced CDR3 bases are TGTGCCAGCAGGTGGACGCAGGGGGGTAGCATT. Protein: CASRWTQGGSI. The full CDR3 is CASRWTQGGSIQYF.

Points on this clone: The CDR3 extends 3 residues past the end of the read, so its final part is completed from the germline J gene. V and J are TRBV11-3 and TRBJ1-2; the match to TRBD1 covers 11 bases. The germline gives CDR1 SGHNT, CDR2 YENEEA. The J segment lost 7 bases and the V segment lost 2 bases, leaving 3 bases of the junction unmatched. The CDR3 consists of 14 residues. The CDR3 DNA, read in part, is TGTGCCAGCAGCTTACGGACAGGGGGCTGTGGC. Translating gives CASSLRTGGCG. The full CDR3 sequence reads CASSLRTGGCGYTF.

This clone was detected ten times or more. The read comes to an end 3 residues before the CDR3 does, leaving the germline J gene to fill in the end. This chain connects TRBV20-1 to TRBJ2-2; D unresolved. The CDR3 loop spans 14 amino acids. V was clipped by 0 bases and J by 2 bases, with 7 bases between them. CDR1 is DFQATT, CDR2 SNEGSKA, per germline (reference sequence). The sequenced CDR3 bases are TGCAGTGCTAGAGATCAGAAAAACACCGGGGAG. Amino acid sequence: CSARDQKNTGE. The entire CDR3 protein is CSARDQKNTGELFF.

Ten or more counts support this clone. Coverage ceases 3 residues before the CDR3 finishes, and the germline J gene fills in the end. This chain joins TRBV6-1 and TRBJ1-1; 8 positions agree with TRBD1. The CDR3 is 15 amino acids. Germline V gives CDR1 MNHNS, CDR2 SASEGT. The CDR3 sequence is CASSGDDRGYFGAFF. Incomplete CDR3 DNA: TGTGCCAGCAGTGGGGATGACAGGGGCTATTTCGGA.

This clone was seen many times. The CDR3 end lies 3 residues beyond the end of the read and is filled in from the germline J gene. This chain uses TRBV4-2 with TRBJ2-1, with D possibly matching TRBD1 (5 bases). V lost 3 bases to trimming and J lost 7 bases, with 13 bases between them. Germline V lookup: CDR1 LGHNA, CDR2 YNFKEQ. CDR3 length: 14 amino acids. The CDR3 sequence is CASSQGPLTNEQFF. The covered CDR3 bases are TGTGCCAGCAGCCAGGGGCCCCTGACGAATGAG.

This clone has at least ten counts. Read sequence stops 3 residues before the CDR3 end, and the germline J gene provides the missing end. This sequence joins TRBV19 and TRBJ2-7; TRBD2 matches at 9 bases. The CDR3 has 16 amino acids. With 1 base clipped from V and 3 bases from J, the junction kept 7 bases outside the gene matches. Per the germline V gene, CDR1 is LNHDA and CDR2 is SQIVND (reference sequence). Incomplete CDR3 DNA: TGTGCCAGTAGTATAGCAGGGCTAGCGGGAAACTACGAG. It yields the protein CASSIAGLAGNYE. The entire CDR3 protein reads CASSIAGLAGNYEQYF.

This clone was seen at least ten times. The read is 3 residues too short to cover the CDR3 end, so that end is filled in from the germline J gene. The V call is TRBV19, the J call TRBJ2-4, with TRBD2 matching 9 bases. Germline CDR1 reads LNHDA; CDR2 reads SQIVND (reference sequence). This CDR3 is built from 18 residues. The trim removed 5 bases at V and 6 bases at J, leaving 17 bases unmatched. The part of the CDR3 DNA that was read is TGTGCCAGTAGTGGCGGAAGGGGTAGCGGGAGCTTGGTAAACATT. It encodes CASSGGRGSGSLVNI. The full CDR3 protein is CASSGGRGSGSLVNIQYF.

This clone has a count of ten or more. The observed sequence ends 3 residues before the CDR3 terminus, with the missing tail filled in from the germline J gene. The V gene is TRBV18, the J gene TRBJ2-5; no definite D call. The V end lost 2 bases, the J end lost 5 bases, and 6 bases lay between the germline ends. Germline lookup yields CDR1 KGHSH and CDR2 LQKENI. The CDR3 contains 12 residues. CDR3 DNA (partial): TGTGCCAGCTCACCAAAAAGGGAGACC. Translated, it gives CASSPKRET. The complete CDR3 reads CASSPKRETQYF. The full variable domain, completed using reference TRBV18 and TRBJ2-5, is NAGVMQNPRHLVRRRGQEARLRCSPMKGHSHVYWYRQLPEEGLKFMVYLQKENIIDESGMPKERFSAEFPKEGPSILRIQQVVRGDSAAYFCASSPKRETQYFGPGTRLLVL.

At least ten counts were recorded for this clone. The DNA ends 3 residues before the CDR3 does, and the rest of the CDR3 is filled in from the germline J gene. This chain uses TRBV6-1 with TRBJ2-7, with D perhaps assigned TRBD1 or TRBD2 (5 bases each). Germline CDR1 reads MNHNS; CDR2 reads SASEGT. V lost 0 bases, J lost 2 bases, and 11 bases lay in between. This CDR3 comprises 15 residues. The sequenced part of the CDR3 DNA is TGTGCCAGCAGTGAAGCTCCAGGGAGAACCTACGAG. Its protein product is CASSEAPGRTYE. The full CDR3 is CASSEAPGRTYEQYF.

This clone came up many times. The read ends 3 residues early relative to the CDR3; the germline J gene fills the gap. V usage is TRBV12-3 or TRBV12-4 and J usage is TRBJ1-4; D is unresolved. V was cut by 6 bases and J by 3 bases, with 11 bases left in between. This CDR3 is 14 amino acids long. The sequenced CDR3 bases are TGTGCCAGCAGCCTTAACGGGGCTAATGAAAAA. Amino acids: CASSLNGANEK. The full CDR3 sequence reads CASSLNGANEKLFF.

This clone has a count of ten or more. The read ends 3 residues before the CDR3 terminus; that terminus is restored from the germline J gene. The chain links TRBV7-2 to TRBJ2-7; 7 bases map to TRBD1. The CDR3 runs to 13 residues. Looked up from germline, CDR1 is SGHTA and CDR2 is FQGNSA. The V and J ends lost 7 bases and 4 bases, in that order; junction bases with no gene match: 7. The covered CDR3 bases are TGTGCCAGCAAGGGGGCAGGGCGGTACGAG. It translates to CASKGAGRYE. The entire CDR3 is CASKGAGRYEQYF.

This clone was counted at least ten times. The CDR3 reads CASSFTRETYNEQFF. The CDR3 bases that were read are TGCGCCAGCAGCTTTACGCGGGAGACCTACAATGAG. This chain links TRBV5-1 with TRBJ2-1, with TRBD2 matching 7 bases. The observed sequence ends 3 residues before the CDR3 terminus, with the missing tail filled in from the germline J gene. V lost 2 bases, J lost 2 bases, and 4 bases stayed unmatched. Germline-derived CDR1 and CDR2 are SGHRS and YFSETQ. The CDR3 is 15 residues long.

At least ten counts were recorded for this clone. Sequencing ends 3 residues short of the CDR3 end; the germline J gene provides the rest. The chain links TRBV14 to TRBJ2-1; 8 bases are shared with TRBD2. Trimming removed 4 bases from V and 9 bases from J; junction bases left unmatched: 11. The CDR3 has 15 residues. The germline V gene encodes CDR1 SGHDN and CDR2 FVKESK. This CDR3 is CASSPGTSFFAEQFF. CDR3 DNA, as far as it was read: TGTGCCAGCAGCCCAGGGACTAGTTTTTTCGCTGAG.

The table lists this clone with many counts. The CDR3 goes on 3 residues after the read ends, and that part is filled in from the germline J gene. The rearrangement uses TRBV29-1 and TRBJ2-4; D might be TRBD2 (6 bases). The CDR3 has 12 residues. Germline CDR1 and CDR2: SQVTM and ANQGSEA. This chain's CDR3 is CSVEDPASDQYF. The sequenced CDR3 bases are TGCAGCGTTGAAGATCCGGCTAGCGAT.

This clone was seen many times. CDR3: CSAPRREGTYEQYF. Partial CDR3 DNA: TGCAGTGCCCCCCGGCGGGAGGGCACTTACGAG. V gene TRBV20-1 combines with J gene TRBJ2-7; 9 nucleotides line up with TRBD2. The read terminates 3 residues ahead of where the CDR3 ends, so the germline J gene completes it. The V and J ends lost 6 bases and 4 bases, in that order; junction bases with no gene match: 10. This CDR3 region has 14 residues. Germline CDR1 and CDR2: DFQATT and SNEGSKA (reference sequence).

This clone was counted at least ten times. The read ends 3 residues shy of where the CDR3 ends; the end is completed using the germline J gene. This chain joins TRBV10-3 and TRBJ2-2, with TRBD2 matching 8 bases. CDR3 length: 14 residues. V was clipped by 10 bases and J by 6 bases; unmatched bases: 10. Germline V lookup: CDR1 ENHRY, CDR2 SYGVKD. CDR3 bases read: TGTGCCAGCGAGGGCGGGAGGACTGCCGGGGAG. This sequence encodes CASEGGRTAGE. The whole CDR3 protein reads CASEGGRTAGELFF.